This T cell receptor beta chain was recovered during a study of blood T cell repertoires in COVID-19. The wider study: The United States, Italy and Spain provided the acute and convalescent COVID-19 samples. From T cells, B-cell-depleted T cells, or PBMCs came the material, which was cDNA or gDNA.

The V end lost 0 bases, the J end lost 9 bases, and 21 bases lay between the germline ends. Germline CDR1 reads LGHNA; CDR2 reads YSLEER. CDR3 size: 17 residues. In the original analysis: How many nucleated cells were present was estimated from reference gene primer amplification. Sequencing was performed with immunoSEQ multiplex PCR; in TCRdb, only in-frame clones are kept and a portion is missing. Clone size and V and J calls were adopted from that table, with D and trimming inferred from the DNA. The sample contains around 190,000 clones, 80% of which appear only once. The specimen was peripheral blood. The rearrangement joins TRBV4-3 to TRBJ2-1; D possibly corresponds to TRBD2 (7 bases). The receptor's source is a man in his 60s with acute or convalescent COVID-19. This CDR3 reads CASSQDTTRGGLGEQFF. The CDR3 region has the DNA TGCGCCAGCAGCCAAGACACTACTAGGGGGGGGCTTGGTGAGCAGTTCTTC.